This TCR beta chain was documented in a study of beta chain features in type 1 diabetes. Study-level points and caveats: Healthy donors had naive, central memory and Treg TCRB repertoires that appeared less similar than those seen among patients.

V dropped 2 bases and J dropped 2 bases, with 10 bases sitting between them. Germline CDR1 and CDR2: MNHEY and SMNVEV (reference sequence). The CDR3 has 15 amino acids. Reverse transcribing all isolated RNA meant expressed TCRB transcripts were sequenced. Sequencing used immunoSEQ multiplex PCR; TCRdb keeps in-frame clones, though not all of them. The table lists more than 350,000 clones, 11% of them singletons. The sample holds a few counts of this clone. What it binds is unknown. The sequence was collected from a woman younger than 30 in good health. Sequencing was carried out using naive CD4+ T cells from blood. V is TRBV27 and J is TRBJ1-5; tentatively, D is TRBD1 (6 bases). CDR3 in amino acids: CASSLNRDGNQPQHF. Written as DNA, the CDR3 is TGTGCCAGCAGTTTAAACAGGGATGGCAATCAGCCCCAGCATTTT.